The source of this TCR beta chain is a study of OX40 agonist ivuxolimab in advanced cancers. Whole-study context: Head and neck, renal cell, melanoma or hepatocellular carcinoma were the cancers that dose-escalation patients had. Three patients, one with hepatocellular carcinoma and two with cutaneous melanoma, responded partially. Study-wide results and caveats: Blood T cells, both CD4+ and CD8+, expanded clonally by week 6 at 0.1 to 3.0 mg/kg.

This clone was detected a few times. Antigen unknown. Here immunoSEQ multiplex PCR was the method, and the copy in TCRdb shows in-frame clones only, minus some. Of roughly 25,000 clones listed, around 81% were seen once; the top ten hold approximately 31%. The clonotype comes from an adult with an advanced solid tumor such as melanoma, head and neck, liver or kidney cancer. Sequenced here: CD4+ or CD8+ T cells sorted from blood, sampled in a trial of the OX40 agonist ivuxolimab.

The CDR3 sequence is CASSFLDRDPDTQYF. The DNA for the CDR3 is TGTGCCAGCAGTTTCCTCGACAGGGACCCAGATACGCAGTATTTT. The V gene is TRBV28, the J gene TRBJ2-3; 7 nucleotides match TRBD1. Trimming removed 3 bases from V and 4 bases from J; junction bases left unmatched: 7. Germline V CDR1 and CDR2: MDHEN, SYDVKM. There are 15 residues in the CDR3. Variable domain in full (rest from reference TRBV28 and TRBJ2-3): DVKVTQSSRYLVKRTGEKVFLECVQDMDHENMFWYRQDPGLGLRLIYFSYDVKMKEKGDIPEGYSVSREKKERFSLILESASTNQTSMYLCASSFLDRDPDTQYFGPGTRLTVL.